This is a list of T cell receptor beta chains from one sample in a study of multiple sclerosis patients with progressive multifocal leukoencephalopathy. Sequenced by immunoSEQ multiplex PCR; TCRdb stores in-frame clones only, minus some. The sample records some 31,000 clones, approximately 89% being singletons. Sequenced input: PBMCs. These receptor sequences come from a human donor with multiple sclerosis. Each CDR3 is given with its conserved first and last residue. D genes are given only for firm matches. Clone size is not always given. Where it is, it says once, few, many or a class for expanded clones.

TGCGCCAGCAGCCCCACTAGCGGAAGCTCCTACGAGCAGTACTTC	CASSPTSGSSYEQYF	TRBV4-3	TRBJ2-7	large	TRBD2
TGTGCCAGCAGTTTTTCCAGAGCGGGAGGGCCACCTGAGCAGTTCTTC	CASSFSRAGGPPEQFF	TRBV28	TRBJ2-1	once	TRBD2
TGTGCCAGCAGCTTAGAGGGGGGCAGGGGAACCTACGAGCAGTACTTC	CASSLEGGRGTYEQYF	TRBV7-6	TRBJ2-7	-	-
TGTGCCAGCAGCCACGGACGGACGGGCTTTGGCTACACCTTC	CASSHGRTGFGYTF	TRBV7-2	TRBJ1-2	-	-
TGCGCCAGCAGCCAAGTCGGGGGGAGGGCCGGGGAGCTGTTTTTT	CASSQVGGRAGELFF	TRBV4-3	TRBJ2-2	-	TRBD2
TGCGCCAGCAGCTCGATAGCGGGAGGGCGAGCCGGGGAGCTGTTTTTT	CASSSIAGGRAGELFF	TRBV5-1	TRBJ2-2	-	TRBD2
TGTGCCAGCAGCCAAGATCAGAGCTATGGCTACACCTTC	CASSQDQSYGYTF	TRBV14	TRBJ1-2	once	-
TGCGCCAGCAGCGCGCTCCGGGGTCCTCCGAATCAGCCCCAGCATTTT	CASSALRGPPNQPQHF	TRBV4-1	TRBJ1-5	-	-
TGTGCCATAGAGCAGTTGGGAGAGGCAGATACGCAGTATTTT	CAIEQLGEADTQYF	TRBV2	TRBJ2-3	-	-
TGTGCCAGCACTCCGGGACAGAATCAGCCCCAGCATTTT	CASTPGQNQPQHF	TRBV6-5	TRBJ1-5	-	TRBD1